This is a list of T cell receptor beta chains from one sample in a study of shared clonotypes between healthy human individuals. Using immunoSEQ multiplex PCR, the repertoire was profiled, and TCRdb retains in-frame clones only, with some absent. The table has over 1.4 million clones, around 95% seen once. Sequencing input: naive CD4+ T cells sorted from blood. All receptors derive from a young man in good health. Each CDR3 is given with its conserved first and last residue. D genes are given only for firm matches. Where a row states a size, it is once, few, many or the class of an expanded clone; other rows omit it.

j_gene: TRBJ1-1
v_gene: TRBV19
d_gene: .
abundance: .
CDR3aa: CASSIQGNVEAFF
CDR3nt: TGTGCCAGTAGTATACAGGGGAACGTTGAAGCTTTCTTT

j_gene: TRBJ2-1
v_gene: TRBV5-6
d_gene: TRBD1
abundance: .
CDR3aa: CASSADRGHYNEQFF
CDR3nt: TGTGCCAGCAGCGCCGACAGGGGCCATTACAATGAGCAGTTCTTC

j_gene: TRBJ2-7
v_gene: TRBV5-6
d_gene: TRBD2
abundance: .
CDR3aa: CASSPQLAGSYEQYF
CDR3nt: TGTGCCAGCAGCCCGCAACTAGCGGGAAGTTACGAGCAGTACTTC

j_gene: TRBJ1-5
v_gene: TRBV11-3
d_gene: .
abundance: .
CDR3aa: CASSLTRALLAWQPQHF
CDR3nt: TGTGCCAGCAGCCTTACTCGTGCCCTTCTCGCGTGGCAGCCCCAGCATTTT

j_gene: TRBJ2-1
v_gene: TRBV4-3
d_gene: .
abundance: .
CDR3aa: CASSLPLGGEQFF
CDR3nt: TGCGCCAGCAGCCTACCCCTCGGGGGCGAGCAGTTCTTC

j_gene: TRBJ1-1
v_gene: TRBV9
d_gene: .
abundance: .
CDR3aa: CASSVDPTGLMNTEAFF
CDR3nt: TGTGCCAGCAGCGTAGATCCGACAGGTCTTATGAACACTGAAGCTTTCTTT

j_gene: TRBJ2-7
v_gene: TRBV28
d_gene: .
abundance: .
CDR3aa: CATRAISYEQYF
CDR3nt: TGTGCCACCCGGGCCATCTCCTACGAGCAGTACTTC

j_gene: TRBJ2-3
v_gene: TRBV5-6
d_gene: .
abundance: .
CDR3aa: CASSLGGPDTQYF
CDR3nt: TGTGCCAGCAGCTTGGGGGGGCCAGATACGCAGTATTTT

j_gene: TRBJ2-3
v_gene: TRBV9
d_gene: TRBD2
abundance: .
CDR3aa: CASSVDPGLAGGVGRGPDTQYF
CDR3nt: TGTGCCAGCAGCGTAGACCCGGGACTAGCGGGAGGGGTTGGGAGGGGGCCAGATACGCAGTATTTT

j_gene: TRBJ1-1
v_gene: TRBV4-3
d_gene: .
abundance: .
CDR3aa: CASSQNPGRRNTEAFF
CDR3nt: TGCGCCAGCAGCCAGAATCCGGGACGGAGGAACACTGAAGCTTTCTTT

j_gene: TRBJ2-1
v_gene: TRBV7-8
d_gene: .
abundance: .
CDR3aa: CASSLVLYYNEQFF
CDR3nt: TGTGCCAGCAGCTTAGTTTTATACTACAATGAGCAGTTCTTC

j_gene: TRBJ2-7
v_gene: TRBV28
d_gene: .
abundance: .
CDR3aa: CASSLPEGPYEQYF
CDR3nt: TGTGCCAGCAGTCTCCCGGAGGGACCCTACGAGCAGTACTTC

j_gene: TRBJ2-1
v_gene: TRBV19
d_gene: .
abundance: .
CDR3aa: CASSYRELLDEQFF
CDR3nt: TGTGCCAGTAGCTACAGGGAATTGCTGGATGAGCAGTTCTTC

j_gene: TRBJ2-3
v_gene: TRBV15
d_gene: TRBD2
abundance: .
CDR3aa: CATSRDQGLEGTDTQYF
CDR3nt: TGTGCCACCAGCAGAGATCAGGGACTAGAAGGCACAGATACGCAGTATTTT

j_gene: TRBJ2-1
v_gene: TRBV29-1
d_gene: TRBD2
abundance: .
CDR3aa: CSGGLAGSSYNEQFF
CDR3nt: TGCAGCGGTGGACTAGCCGGGAGCTCCTACAATGAGCAGTTCTTC

j_gene: TRBJ2-1
v_gene: TRBV27
d_gene: .
abundance: .
CDR3aa: CATKQRGGGTVFNEQFF
CDR3nt: TGTGCCACCAAGCAGAGGGGGGGTGGGACTGTGTTCAATGAGCAGTTCTTC

j_gene: TRBJ2-4
v_gene: TRBV7-8
d_gene: TRBD2
abundance: .
CDR3aa: CASSPGIAGWAKNIQYF
CDR3nt: TGTGCCAGCAGCCCCGGTATAGCGGGATGGGCCAAAAACATTCAGTACTTC

j_gene: TRBJ2-5
v_gene: TRBV28
d_gene: .
abundance: .
CDR3aa: CASSPRWTEDQETQYF
CDR3nt: TGTGCCAGCAGCCCAAGGTGGACAGAGGACCAAGAGACCCAGTACTTC

j_gene: TRBJ2-3
v_gene: TRBV29-1
d_gene: TRBD1
abundance: .
CDR3aa: CSVDLRQGATDTQYF
CDR3nt: TGCAGCGTGGACCTCCGACAGGGGGCAACAGATACGCAGTATTTT

j_gene: TRBJ2-3
v_gene: TRBV11-1
d_gene: TRBD1
abundance: once
CDR3aa: CASSLQGAADTQYF
CDR3nt: TGTGCCAGCAGCTTACAGGGGGCGGCAGATACGCAGTATTTT

j_gene: TRBJ2-3
v_gene: TRBV10-3
d_gene: TRBD2
abundance: .
CDR3aa: CAISESLVGGNSANTDTQYF
CDR3nt: TGTGCCATCAGTGAGTCGTTAGTCGGGGGGAACTCCGCAAACACAGATACGCAGTATTTT

j_gene: TRBJ2-3
v_gene: TRBV2
d_gene: TRBD2
abundance: .
CDR3aa: CASRGGLAGVIADTQYF
CDR3nt: TGTGCCAGCAGGGGGGGACTAGCGGGAGTTATAGCAGATACGCAGTATTTT

j_gene: TRBJ2-7
v_gene: TRBV11-3
d_gene: .
abundance: .
CDR3aa: CASRREVSGPDEQYF
CDR3nt: TGTGCCAGCAGGCGAGAGGTATCGGGGCCGGACGAGCAGTACTTC

j_gene: TRBJ2-3
v_gene: TRBV10-2
d_gene: TRBD2
abundance: .
CDR3aa: CASTDLLSSSGLPDTQYF
CDR3nt: TGCGCCAGCACAGACCTCTTAAGTTCTAGCGGGTTGCCAGATACGCAGTATTTT

j_gene: TRBJ1-5
v_gene: TRBV10-1
d_gene: .
abundance: .
CDR3aa: CASSDRGVQPQHF
CDR3nt: TGCGCCAGCAGTGACAGGGGTGTTCAGCCCCAGCATTTT

j_gene: TRBJ2-2
v_gene: TRBV5-1
d_gene: .
abundance: .
CDR3aa: CASSLGVLDTGELFF
CDR3nt: TGCGCCAGCAGCTTAGGGGTTTTGGACACCGGGGAGCTGTTTTTT

j_gene: TRBJ2-4
v_gene: TRBV7-9
d_gene: .
abundance: .
CDR3aa: CASSPRAPMAKNIQYF
CDR3nt: TGTGCCAGCAGCCCCCGCGCCCCGATGGCCAAAAACATTCAGTACTTC

j_gene: TRBJ2-5
v_gene: TRBV5-4
d_gene: .
abundance: .
CDR3aa: CASSAPGRQETQYF
CDR3nt: TGTGCCAGCAGCGCCCCTGGCAGGCAAGAGACCCAGTACTTC

j_gene: TRBJ2-7
v_gene: TRBV11-2
d_gene: TRBD2
abundance: .
CDR3aa: CASTFRSGTGIYEQYF
CDR3nt: TGTGCCAGCACCTTCAGGAGCGGGACGGGTATCTACGAGCAGTACTTC

j_gene: TRBJ2-3
v_gene: TRBV18
d_gene: TRBD2
abundance: .
CDR3aa: CASSPLAGARTDTQYF
CDR3nt: TGTGCCAGCTCACCTTTAGCGGGAGCCCGCACAGATACGCAGTATTTT

j_gene: TRBJ2-2
v_gene: TRBV7-9
d_gene: .
abundance: .
CDR3aa: CASSVELGGTGELFF
CDR3nt: TGTGCCAGCAGCGTGGAGCTCGGAGGCACCGGGGAGCTGTTTTTT

j_gene: TRBJ1-5
v_gene: TRBV15
d_gene: .
abundance: .
CDR3aa: CATAAVPNQPQHF
CDR3nt: TGTGCCACCGCTGCCGTTCCCAATCAGCCCCAGCATTTT

j_gene: TRBJ2-7
v_gene: TRBV11-1
d_gene: .
abundance: .
CDR3aa: CASSSSLPGGEQYF
CDR3nt: TGTGCCAGCAGCTCGTCTCTGCCCGGGGGCGAGCAGTACTTC

j_gene: TRBJ2-7
v_gene: TRBV19
d_gene: TRBD1
abundance: .
CDR3aa: CASSILGTGVPYEQYF
CDR3nt: TGTGCCAGTAGTATTCTTGGTACAGGGGTTCCCTACGAGCAGTACTTC

j_gene: TRBJ2-3
v_gene: TRBV6-1
d_gene: .
abundance: .
CDR3aa: CASTHDTDTQYF
CDR3nt: TGTGCCAGCACCCATGACACAGATACGCAGTATTTT

j_gene: TRBJ2-3
v_gene: TRBV10-3
d_gene: TRBD2
abundance: .
CDR3aa: CAITAGRAPTDTQYF
CDR3nt: TGTGCCATCACTGCCGGGAGGGCCCCGACAGATACGCAGTATTTT

j_gene: TRBJ2-2
v_gene: TRBV18
d_gene: .
abundance: .
CDR3aa: CASSPPYPQNTGELFF
CDR3nt: TGTGCCAGCTCACCACCGTACCCCCAGAACACCGGGGAGCTGTTTTTT

j_gene: TRBJ2-2
v_gene: TRBV7-9
d_gene: TRBD1
abundance: .
CDR3aa: CASSFFSYGQAGPTGELFF
CDR3nt: TGTGCCAGCAGCTTTTTCTCCTACGGACAGGCCGGACCGACCGGGGAGCTGTTTTTT

j_gene: TRBJ2-7
v_gene: TRBV5-6
d_gene: .
abundance: .
CDR3aa: CASSLEGAPGRLDEQYF
CDR3nt: TGTGCCAGCAGCTTGGAAGGGGCACCGGGAAGATTAGACGAGCAGTACTTC

j_gene: TRBJ2-2
v_gene: TRBV27
d_gene: .
abundance: .
CDR3aa: CASSFTGGELFF
CDR3nt: TGTGCCAGCAGTTTCACCGGCGGGGAGCTGTTTTTT

j_gene: TRBJ1-5
v_gene: TRBV2
d_gene: TRBD1
abundance: .
CDR3aa: CASSGYRGPSNQPQHF
CDR3nt: TGTGCCAGCAGTGGATACAGGGGGCCCAGCAATCAGCCCCAGCATTTT

j_gene: TRBJ2-1
v_gene: TRBV15
d_gene: TRBD2
abundance: .
CDR3aa: CATSREIGLAANNEQFF
CDR3nt: TGTGCCACCAGCAGAGAAATAGGACTAGCGGCGAACAATGAGCAGTTCTTC

j_gene: TRBJ1-1
v_gene: TRBV10-3
d_gene: .
abundance: .
CDR3aa: CATTGPMNTEAFF
CDR3nt: TGTGCCACCACGGGCCCTATGAACACTGAAGCTTTCTTT

j_gene: TRBJ2-2
v_gene: TRBV10-2
d_gene: TRBD2
abundance: .
CDR3aa: CASSKLAGGFANTGELFF
CDR3nt: TGCGCCAGCAGCAAACTAGCGGGAGGGTTCGCGAACACCGGGGAGCTGTTTTTT

j_gene: TRBJ2-1
v_gene: TRBV5-1
d_gene: .
abundance: once
CDR3aa: CASSDPQGDNEQFF
CDR3nt: TGCGCCAGCAGCGATCCTCAGGGAGACAATGAGCAGTTCTTC

j_gene: TRBJ2-1
v_gene: TRBV5-6
d_gene: .
abundance: .
CDR3aa: CASSTDRTYPINEQFF
CDR3nt: TGTGCCAGCAGCACCGATCGCACCTACCCGATCAATGAGCAGTTCTTC

j_gene: TRBJ2-1
v_gene: TRBV7-3
d_gene: TRBD2
abundance: .
CDR3aa: CASSLSGAGAYNEQFF
CDR3nt: TGTGCCAGCAGCTTATCCGGAGCGGGGGCCTACAATGAGCAGTTCTTC

j_gene: TRBJ1-5
v_gene: TRBV30
d_gene: .
abundance: once
CDR3aa: CAWGKGRTNQPQHF
CDR3nt: TGTGCCTGGGGAAAGGGACGGACAAATCAGCCCCAGCATTTT

j_gene: TRBJ2-6
v_gene: TRBV28
d_gene: .
abundance: .
CDR3aa: CASSENLGSGANVLTF
CDR3nt: TGTGCCAGCAGTGAGAATTTAGGCTCTGGGGCCAACGTCCTGACTTTC

j_gene: TRBJ2-1
v_gene: TRBV18
d_gene: TRBD2
abundance: once
CDR3aa: CASSPPTWRGYNEQFF
CDR3nt: TGTGCCAGCTCACCCCCTACGTGGCGGGGGTACAATGAGCAGTTCTTC

j_gene: TRBJ2-3
v_gene: TRBV4-1
d_gene: TRBD2
abundance: .
CDR3aa: CASSQGWTSGRADTQYF
CDR3nt: TGCGCCAGCAGCCAGGGATGGACTAGCGGTCGGGCAGATACGCAGTATTTT